This TCR beta chain stems from a study of graft-versus-host responses after intestinal transplantation. Turning to the study itself: Recipients received multivisceral, liver-intestinal, or isolated intestinal transplants. All of the recipients had induction that used anti-thymocyte globulin, then tacrolimus and steroids for approximately 3 years. General study points: GvH clones appeared in recipient marrow, some first in ileum or blood. HvG clone declines early post-transplant were associated with peak circulating GvH levels.

CDR3 length equals 17 residues. With V trimmed by 5 bases and J by 4 bases, 6 bases remained unmatched. From germline, CDR1 is MNHEY and CDR2 SMNVEV (reference sequence). Remarks on this clone: Its antigen remains unknown.

This table comes from immunoSEQ multiplex PCR, and its TCRdb copy is limited to in-frame clones, with some not included. The sample includes 35,000 to 50,000 clones, more than 90% of them seen just once. The genes are TRBV27 and TRBJ2-3; the match to TRBD2 covers 16 bases. The receptor was derived from a human donor who was the organ donor for an intestinal transplant. The sequencing used unstimulated CD8+ T cells sorted from spleen or lymph node cells, collected before transplant. In DNA form, the CDR3 reads TGTGCCAGCAGTCCGGGACTAGCGGGGGGGCTGGCAGATACGCAGTATTTT. Protein sequence: CASSPGLAGGLADTQYF.